A single sample gave rise to the 22 T cell receptor beta chains below, sequenced in a study of blood T cell repertoires in COVID-19. The table came from immunoSEQ multiplex PCR; TCRdb's copy has only in-frame clones and leaves some out. The data show about 220,000 clones, less than 85% seen once. Specimen: peripheral blood. These TCRs come from a woman of 80 years or more with acute or convalescent COVID-19.

CDR3 sequence reads: CASSQEMAGETYGYTF. CDR3 sequence (DNA): TGTGCCAGCAGCCAAGAAATGGCGGGGGAGACCTATGGCTACACCTTC. J is TRBJ1-2 and V is TRBV4-2, with a tentative D call TRBD1 (5 bases). The CDR3 is 16 amino acids. Looked up from germline, CDR1 is LGHNA and CDR2 is YNFKEQ. The V and J ends lost 0 bases and 4 bases respectively, with 15 bases between them.

This chain uses TRBV7-2 with TRBJ2-1, with 10 bases lining up with TRBD1. CDR1 and CDR2 (germline): SGHTA, FQGNSA. The CDR3 loop spans 15 amino acids. V dropped 5 bases and J dropped 6; count of bases not matched to a gene: 7. Here the CDR3 DNA reads TGTGCCAGCAGCCCGGGGACAGGGGCCCCCAATGAGCAGTTCTTC. This encodes CASSPGTGAPNEQFF. The full variable domain, completed using reference TRBV7-2 and TRBJ2-1, is GAGVSQSPSNKVTEKGKDVELRCDPISGHTALYWYRQSLGQGLEFLIYFQGNSAPDKSGLPSDRFSAERTGGSVSTLTIQRTQQEDSAVYLCASSPGTGAPNEQFFGPGTRLTVL.

This clone has a single count. This chain joins TRBV27 and TRBJ1-6, with 9 bases identical to TRBD1. The CDR3 runs to 14 residues. Germline V gene lookup returns CDR1 MNHEY and CDR2 SMNVEV (reference sequence). After removal of 8 bases from V and 8 bases from J, the junction contained 7 bases not matched to a gene. The CDR3 sequence: CASGGQGVYSPLHF. As DNA, the CDR3 is TGTGCCAGCGGGGGACAGGGAGTGTATTCACCCCTCCACTTT.

The chain employs TRBV20-1 and TRBJ1-2; tentative D call: TRBD1 (6 bases). This CDR3 contains 11 residues. With 6 bases removed from V and 5 bases from J, the gap between germline ends came to 10 bases. The V gene's germline CDR1 is DFQATT and CDR2 SNEGSKA (reference sequence). This chain's CDR3 is CSARRGYGYTF. The CDR3 DNA sequence: TGCAGTGCGCGCAGGGGATATGGCTACACCTTC.

This chain connects TRBV3-1 (or the pseudogene TRBV3-2) to TRBJ1-1; TRBD1 matches 9 bases. Per germline, CDR1 LGHDT and CDR2 YNNKEL (reference sequence). The CDR3 length is 14 residues. With V trimmed by 3 bases and J by 5 bases, 4 bases remained unmatched. DNA for the CDR3: TGTGCCAGCAGCCAGGGGACAGGGTGGACTGAAGCTTTCTTT. Protein product: CASSQGTGWTEAFF.

This chain joins TRBV6-5 and TRBJ2-7; 12 nucleotides agree with TRBD2. Trimming at V came to 6 bases and at J to 4 bases, leaving 7 bases not matched to a gene. The V gene's germline CDR1 is MNHEY and CDR2 SVGAGI. CDR3 length: 15 residues. CDR3 residues: CASRNLAGGRYEQYF. In nucleotides, the CDR3 is TGTGCCAGCAGAAACCTAGCGGGGGGGAGATACGAGCAGTACTTC.

The chain recombines TRBV7-8 with TRBJ1-2, with a tentative D call TRBD1 (6 bases). This CDR3 has 13 amino acids. V lost 5 bases, J lost 4 bases, and 11 bases lay in between. Germline CDR1 reads SGHVS; CDR2 reads FQNEAQ. CDR3 nucleotide sequence: TGTGCCAGCAGCCCCACAGGGATCTATGGCTACACCTTC. It encodes CASSPTGIYGYTF. Variable domain in full (rest from reference TRBV7-8 and TRBJ1-2): GAGVSQSPRYKVAKRGQDVALRCDPISGHVSLFWYQQALGQGPEFLTYFQNEAQLDKSGLPSDRFFAERPEGSVSTLKIQRTQQEDSAVYLCASSPTGIYGYTFGSGTRLTVV.

The genes are TRBV5-1 and TRBJ2-1, with D possibly matching TRBD1 (5 bases). Per the germline V gene, CDR1 is SGHRS and CDR2 is YFSETQ. Trimming shortened V by 2 bases and J by 0 bases, and 9 bases separated the two germline ends. The CDR3 has 15 amino acids. Here the CDR3 reads CASSLIGVSYNEQFF. DNA of the CDR3: TGCGCCAGCAGCTTAATAGGGGTCTCCTACAATGAGCAGTTCTTC.

The chain couples TRBV6-2 or TRBV6-3 to TRBJ1-6; TRBD1 might be the D (5 bases). The CDR3 has 14 amino acids. Germline-derived CDR1 and CDR2 are MNHEY and SVGEGT. Trimming pared 5 bases from V and 7 bases from J, leaving 12 bases between. CDR3 sequence reads: CASSPGLGNSPLHF. In DNA, the CDR3 is TGTGCCAGCAGTCCAGGGCTGGGCAATTCACCCCTCCACTTT.

V usage is TRBV5-4 and J usage is TRBJ2-7; TRBD1 matches 10 bases. After removal of 0 bases from V and 2 bases from J, the junction contained 2 bases not matched to a gene. CDR3 length equals 15 residues. CDR1 is SGHNT, CDR2 YYREEE, per germline (reference sequence). The CDR3 protein is CASSLGGQGTYEQYF. The CDR3 DNA sequence: TGTGCCAGCAGCTTGGGGGGACAGGGGACCTACGAGCAGTACTTC.

The V call is TRBV7-3, the J call TRBJ2-1, with TRBD1 identical over 9 bases. Trimming at V came to 5 bases and at J to 2 bases, leaving 7 bases not matched to a gene. This CDR3 region has 16 residues. Germline CDR1 is SGHTA and CDR2 is FQGTGA. The DNA for the CDR3 is TGTGCCAGCAGCCTAGGCGGGGACAGGGCCTACAATGAGCAGTTCTTC. It specifies CASSLGGDRAYNEQFF.

This clone has only one observation. J is TRBJ2-5 and V is TRBV15; TRBD1 matches 7 bases. V trimming: 4 bases; J trimming: 1 base; junction bases outside the gene matches: 3. This CDR3 comprises 14 residues. CDR1 LNHNV and CDR2 YYDKDF come from the germline V gene (reference sequence). CDR3 nucleotide sequence: TGTGCCACCAGCACTGACAGGGTCCAAGAGACCCAGTACTTC. This codes for CATSTDRVQETQYF.

This clone was detected once. The V gene is TRBV12-1, the J gene TRBJ2-7; the D call TRBD2 from the table was never checked on the DNA. TRBV12-1 is shown as a pseudogene. The CDR3 extends over 14 amino acids. The CDR3: CASSLGMPFNEQYF. CDR3 DNA sequence: TGTGCCAGCAGCCTCGGGATGCCCTTCAACGAGCAGTACTTC.

The V call is TRBV5-4, the J call TRBJ1-6, with TRBD1 matching 8 bases. CDR3 length equals 16 residues. Germline V gives CDR1 SGHNT, CDR2 YYREEE (reference sequence). V was clipped by 4 bases and J by 5 bases; unmatched bases: 8. CDR3 coding DNA: TGTGCCAGCAGCCCGGACAGGGTTAAGGATAATTCACCCCTCCACTTT. Amino acid sequence: CASSPDRVKDNSPLHF.

J is TRBJ2-3 and V is TRBV4-1; TRBD2 matches at 9 bases. The CDR3 has 17 amino acids. Germline V gene data show CDR1 as MGHRA and CDR2 as YSYEKL. Trimming took 4 bases from V and 5 from J; bases not matched to a gene: 13. This chain's CDR3 is CASSPPSGRGGRDTQYF. DNA of the CDR3: TGCGCCAGCAGCCCCCCTTCTGGGCGGGGGGGCCGAGATACGCAGTATTTT.

V and J are TRBV5-6 and TRBJ2-2, with D unresolved. Germline V lookup: CDR1 SGHDT, CDR2 YYEEEE. Trimming removed 0 bases from V and 15 bases from J, with 12 bases in between. The length of the CDR3 is 12 residues. The CDR3 is CASSLVVGEVFF. In nucleotides, the CDR3 is TGTGCCAGCAGCTTGGTTGTCGGAGAGGTGTTTTTT.

The rearrangement uses TRBV7-2 and TRBJ1-5; D is undetermined. V was trimmed by 2 bases and J by 3 bases, leaving 14 bases between them. Germline loops: CDR1 SGHTA, CDR2 FQGNSA. There are 16 residues in the CDR3. The DNA of the CDR3 is TGTGCCAGCAGCTTAAGCGGAGTTGGGATCAATCAGCCCCAGCATTTT. Translation: CASSLSGVGINQPQHF.

V and J are TRBV14 and TRBJ2-7; 14 nucleotides match TRBD2. The CDR3 extends over 18 amino acids. V gave up 4 bases and J gave up 0 bases; unmatched junction bases: 8. Germline V gene sequence: CDR1 SGHDN, CDR2 FVKESK. For the CDR3, the DNA is TGTGCCAGCAGCCTTCGGACTAGCGGGGGGTACTACTCCTACGAGCAGTACTTC. The encoded protein is CASSLRTSGGYYSYEQYF.

The chain is built from TRBV27 and TRBJ2-7; 12 nucleotides match TRBD2. The CDR3 length is 15 residues. V trimming: 7 bases; J trimming: 4 bases; junction bases outside the gene matches: 8. The V gene's germline CDR1 is MNHEY and CDR2 SMNVEV (reference sequence). In DNA, the CDR3 is TGTGCCAGCAAGCGACTAGCGGGGGATAAGTACGAGCAGTACTTC. This translates into CASKRLAGDKYEQYF.

This clone was detected only a few times. The junction departs from germline at one end; a sequencing error may be responsible. CDR3 sequence (DNA): TGTGCCAGCAGGTTAGGGAGTAGCAATCAGCCCCAGCATTTT. Encoded protein: CASRLGSSNQPQHF. V and J are TRBV7-8 and TRBJ1-5; no firm D call. This CDR3 spans 14 amino acids. Germline values: CDR1 SGHVS, CDR2 FQNEAQ.

This clone was observed a handful of times. The chain recombines TRBV29-1 with TRBJ1-2; 7 bases map to TRBD1. After removal of 7 bases from V and 4 bases from J, the junction contained 6 bases not matched to a gene. Germline CDR1 and CDR2: SQVTM and ANQGSEA. CDR3 size: 12 residues. CDR3 sequence reads: CSGSDRSYGYTF. The CDR3 nucleotides read TGCAGCGGATCGGACAGGAGCTATGGCTACACCTTC. The full variable domain, rest sourced from reference TRBV29-1 and TRBJ1-2, is SAVISQKPSRDICQRGTSLTIQCQVDSQVTMMFWYRQQPGQSLTLIATANQGSEATYESGFVIDKFPISRPNLTFSTLTVSNMSPEDSSIYLCSGSDRSYGYTFGSGTRLTVV.

V usage is TRBV9 and J usage is TRBJ1-6; D uncertain. From germline, CDR1 is SGDLS and CDR2 YYNGEE. The CDR3 loop spans 13 amino acids. Trimming removed 6 bases at V and 11 bases at J, with 15 bases between. CDR3 sequence (DNA): TGTGCCAGCACCCTGACTGATACAACACCCCTCCACTTT. Amino acid sequence: CASTLTDTTPLHF.